These T cell receptor beta chains were read from a single sample in a study of cytomegalovirus exposure and HLA in healthy donors. The table came from immunoSEQ multiplex PCR; TCRdb's copy has only in-frame clones and leaves some out. Here the sample spans roughly 150,000 clones, about 74% being singletons. The sample consisted of PBMCs. These receptors all come from a man aged 25 to 40 in good health and CMV-seronegative. The CDR3 runs from the conserved cysteine through the conserved F or W. Each record gives: CDR3 protein, CDR3 DNA, clone size, V gene, D gene, J gene. The D gene is left open where the match is weak. Expanded clones get a size class; other rows say once, few or many, or leave the size out.

CACRFVGMNTEAFF	TGTGCCTGCAGGTTCGTGGGCATGAACACTGAAGCTTTCTTT	NA	TRBV30	NA	TRBJ1-1
CASSFTGDIDYGYTF	TGTGCCAGCAGCTTCACAGGGGACATTGACTATGGCTACACCTTC	NA	TRBV7-8	TRBD1	TRBJ1-2
CASSLIGQGASEQYF	TGCGCCAGCAGCTTGATCGGACAGGGGGCGAGTGAGCAGTACTTC	NA	TRBV5-1	TRBD1	TRBJ2-7
CSVSSGASYEQYF	TGCAGCGTTTCGTCAGGGGCCTCCTACGAGCAGTACTTC	NA	TRBV29-1	NA	TRBJ2-7
CASSFDRQAYEQYF	TGTGCCAGCAGCTTCGACAGACAAGCCTACGAGCAGTACTTC	NA	TRBV7-9	NA	TRBJ2-7
CAARLGGNEKLFF	TGTGCCGCCCGGTTGGGGGGTAATGAAAAACTGTTTTTT	once	TRBV7-9	NA	TRBJ1-4
CASSSDGTGGSGELFF	TGTGCCAGCAGCTCAGACGGGACAGGGGGCAGCGGGGAGCTGTTTTTT	few	TRBV5-4	TRBD1	TRBJ2-2
CASSYQTSWHEQFF	TGTGCCAGCAGTTACCAGACTAGTTGGCATGAGCAGTTCTTC	NA	TRBV6-5	NA	TRBJ2-1
CAAGGGQGNQPQHF	TGTGCCGCAGGGGGGGGACAGGGCAATCAGCCCCAGCATTTT	NA	TRBV2	TRBD1	TRBJ1-5
CASSQGERGLRGPEAFF	TGTGCCAGCAGCCAAGGGGAAAGGGGGCTAAGGGGACCTGAAGCTTTCTTT	NA	TRBV4-2	TRBD1	TRBJ1-1
CASGPGTYEQYF	TGTGCCAGCGGGCCAGGGACCTACGAGCAGTACTTC	once	TRBV28	NA	TRBJ2-7
CASRTASGISGEQYF	TGTGCCAGCAGGACTGCTAGCGGGATATCGGGTGAGCAGTACTTC	NA	TRBV11-2	TRBD2	TRBJ2-7
CASSLTYTDTQYF	TGTGCCAGCAGCTTAACCTACACAGATACGCAGTATTTT	NA	TRBV11-3	NA	TRBJ2-3
CASSQDRGPREQYF	TGCGCCAGCAGCCAGGACAGGGGGCCTAGGGAGCAGTACTTC	NA	TRBV4-1	TRBD1	TRBJ2-7
CASSLVGGTYEQYF	TGTGCCAGCAGCTTAGTGGGGGGGACCTACGAGCAGTACTTC	NA	TRBV7-8	TRBD2	TRBJ2-7
CASSRTGAYEQYF	TGTGCCAGCAGCCGGACAGGAGCGTACGAGCAGTACTTC	NA	TRBV6-1	TRBD1	TRBJ2-7
CASSTNRGSYRADF	TGTGCCAGCAGCACTAACCGTGGGTCGTACAGGGCCGACTTC	NA	TRBV11-2	NA	TRBJ2-5
CASLDRDGTGELFF	TGTGCCAGCCTGGACAGGGACGGAACCGGGGAGCTGTTTTTT	NA	TRBV19	TRBD1	TRBJ2-2
CSVDIRTGVGYTF	TGCAGCGTTGATATCCGGACAGGGGTAGGCTACACCTTC	few	TRBV29-1	TRBD1	TRBJ1-2
CASSESLKQGYGYTF	TGTGCCAGCAGTGAATCTCTAAAGCAGGGCTATGGCTACACCTTC	NA	TRBV6-1	NA	TRBJ1-2
CASSFPGQGQETQYF	TGTGCCAGCAGTTTCCCCGGACAGGGACAAGAGACCCAGTACTTC	NA	TRBV27	TRBD1	TRBJ2-5
CASSLVAGGHYGYTF	TGTGCCAGCAGCTTGGTGGCAGGGGGGCATTATGGCTACACCTTC	NA	TRBV5-6	TRBD1	TRBJ1-2
CASSIDRLASQYF	TGTGCCAGTAGTATAGATCGCCTAGCGTCGCAGTATTTT	NA	TRBV19	NA	TRBJ2-3
CASRTRLAGGRETQYF	TGTGCCAGCAGGACGAGACTAGCGGGAGGGCGGGAGACCCAGTACTTC	NA	TRBV11-3	TRBD2	TRBJ2-5
CASRSGGSSNEKLFF	TGTGCCAGCAGATCAGGGGGCTCGTCTAATGAAAAACTGTTTTTT	NA	TRBV28	TRBD1	TRBJ1-4
CASSGTSGAREQFF	TGCGCCAGCTCCGGGACTAGCGGGGCTCGCGAGCAGTTCTTC	NA	TRBV10-1	TRBD2	TRBJ2-1
CASSLALGTSVPDTQYF	TGTGCCAGCAGCTTGGCTTTAGGGACTAGCGTCCCAGATACGCAGTATTTT	few	TRBV5-4	TRBD2	TRBJ2-3
CASSQVSRANYGYTF	TGTGCCAGCAGCCAAGTCTCCAGGGCTAACTATGGCTACACCTTC	NA	TRBV4-2	NA	TRBJ1-2
CAIRDARTSGNPGEQYF	TGTGCCATCAGAGACGCCAGGACTAGCGGGAACCCGGGGGAGCAGTACTTC	NA	TRBV10-3	TRBD2	TRBJ2-7
CAISELAGGVNNEQFF	TGTGCCATCAGTGAGTTAGCGGGAGGGGTAAACAATGAGCAGTTCTTC	NA	TRBV10-3	TRBD2	TRBJ2-1
CASTTTSGDTDTQYF	TGTGCCAGCACCACGACTAGCGGAGACACAGATACGCAGTATTTT	NA	TRBV6-5	TRBD2	TRBJ2-3
CATSRDSGRAYNEQFF	TGTGCCACCAGCAGAGATAGCGGGAGGGCCTACAATGAGCAGTTCTTC	few	TRBV15	TRBD2	TRBJ2-1
CASTDGAGGSNQPQHF	TGTGCCAGTACCGATGGTGCAGGGGGAAGCAATCAGCCCCAGCATTTT	NA	TRBV19	TRBD1	TRBJ1-5